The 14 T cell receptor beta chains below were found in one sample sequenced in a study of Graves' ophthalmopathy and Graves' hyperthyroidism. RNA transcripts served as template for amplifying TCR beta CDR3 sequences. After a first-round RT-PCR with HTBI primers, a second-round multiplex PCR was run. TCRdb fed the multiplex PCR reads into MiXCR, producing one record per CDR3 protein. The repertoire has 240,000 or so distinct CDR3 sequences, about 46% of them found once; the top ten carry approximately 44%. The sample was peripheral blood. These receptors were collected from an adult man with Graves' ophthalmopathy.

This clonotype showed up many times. The CDR3 sequence is CSVKHSGNTIYF. The CDR3 nucleotides are TGCAGTGTTAAGCACTCTGGAAACACCATATATTTT. The V call is TRBV20-1, the J call TRBJ1-3; D is uncertain. CDR3 length equals 12 residues. Germline CDR1 and CDR2: DFQATT and SNEGSKA (reference sequence). V lost 7 bases to trimming and J lost 0 bases, with 7 bases between them.

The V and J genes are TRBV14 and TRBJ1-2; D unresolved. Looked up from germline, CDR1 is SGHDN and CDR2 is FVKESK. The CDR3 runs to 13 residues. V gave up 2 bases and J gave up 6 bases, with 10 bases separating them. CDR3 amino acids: CASSQSEGHGYTF. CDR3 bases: TGTGCCAGCAGCCAATCGGAGGGCCATGGCTACACCTTC.

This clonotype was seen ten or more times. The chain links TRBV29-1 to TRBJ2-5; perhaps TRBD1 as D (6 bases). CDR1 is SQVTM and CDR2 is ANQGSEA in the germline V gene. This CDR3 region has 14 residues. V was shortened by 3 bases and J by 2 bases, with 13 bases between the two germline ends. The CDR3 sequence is CSVEDAGTQETQYF. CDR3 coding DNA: TGCAGCGTTGAGGACGCCGGGACACAAGAGACCCAGTACTTC.

The CDR3 region has the DNA TGCAGTGCTAGGAAGGGACTAGCGGGAGCTACCGAGCAGTACTTC. Translation gives CSARKGLAGATEQYF. The chain recombines TRBV20-1 with TRBJ2-7, with TRBD2 matching 14 bases. The ends lost 3 bases at V and 6 bases at J; junction bases unmatched: 7. Germline CDR1 reads DFQATT; CDR2 reads SNEGSKA (reference sequence). This CDR3 region has 15 residues.

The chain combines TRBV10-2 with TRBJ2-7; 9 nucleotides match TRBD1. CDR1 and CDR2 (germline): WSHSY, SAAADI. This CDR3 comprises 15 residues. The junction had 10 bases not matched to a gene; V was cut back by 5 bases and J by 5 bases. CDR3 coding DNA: TGCGCCAGCAGTACCGCCGGGACAGGGTATAACGAGCAGTACTTC. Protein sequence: CASSTAGTGYNEQYF.

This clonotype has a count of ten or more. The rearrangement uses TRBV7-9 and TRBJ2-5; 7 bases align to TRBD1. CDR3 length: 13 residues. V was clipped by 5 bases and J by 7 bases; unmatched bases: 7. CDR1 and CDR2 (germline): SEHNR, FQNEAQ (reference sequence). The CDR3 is CASSHDRAGTQYF. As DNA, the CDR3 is TGTGCCAGCAGCCACGACAGGGCCGGGACCCAGTACTTC. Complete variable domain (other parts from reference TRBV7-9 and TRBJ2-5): DTGVSQNPRHKITKRGQNVTFRCDPISEHNRLYWYRQTLGQGPEFLTYFQNEAQLEKSRLLSDRFSAERPKGSFSTLEIQRTEQGDSAMYLCASSHDRAGTQYFGPGTRLLVL.

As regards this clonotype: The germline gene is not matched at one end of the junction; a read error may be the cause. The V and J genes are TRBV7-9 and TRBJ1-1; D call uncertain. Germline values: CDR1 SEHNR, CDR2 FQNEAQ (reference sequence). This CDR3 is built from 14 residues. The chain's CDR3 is CASSVAGRNTEAFF. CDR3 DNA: TGTGCCAGCAGCGTAGCCGGGCGAAACACTGAAGCTTTCTTT.

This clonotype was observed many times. CDR3 sequence reads: CASSLVTGELFF. CDR3 DNA sequence: TGTGCCAGCAGCCTTGTAACCGGGGAGCTGTTTTTT. The rearrangement uses TRBV7-9 and TRBJ2-2; D unclear. Trimming took off 5 bases at V and 5 bases at J, with 6 bases between the two ends. The CDR3 is 12 residues long. The germline CDR1 and CDR2 sequences are SEHNR and FQNEAQ (reference sequence).

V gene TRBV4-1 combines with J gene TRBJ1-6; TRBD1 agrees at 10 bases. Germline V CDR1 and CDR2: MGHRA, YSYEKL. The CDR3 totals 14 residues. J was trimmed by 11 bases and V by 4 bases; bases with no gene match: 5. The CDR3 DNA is TGCGCCAGCAGCCCGGGACAGGGGATACCACCCCTCCACTTT. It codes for CASSPGQGIPPLHF.

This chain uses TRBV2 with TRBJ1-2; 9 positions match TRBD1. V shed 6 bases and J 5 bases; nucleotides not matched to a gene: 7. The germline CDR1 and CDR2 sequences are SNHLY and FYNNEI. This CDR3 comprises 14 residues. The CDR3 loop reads CASRQRTGDYGYTF. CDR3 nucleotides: TGTGCCAGCAGACAAAGGACAGGGGATTATGGCTACACCTTC.

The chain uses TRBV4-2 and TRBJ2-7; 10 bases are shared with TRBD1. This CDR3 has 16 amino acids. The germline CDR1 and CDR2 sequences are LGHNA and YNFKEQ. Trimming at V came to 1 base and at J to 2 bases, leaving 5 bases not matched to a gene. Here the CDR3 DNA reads TGTGCCAGCAGCCAAGGCTCCGGACAGGGGGCCTACGAGCAGTACTTC. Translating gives CASSQGSGQGAYEQYF.

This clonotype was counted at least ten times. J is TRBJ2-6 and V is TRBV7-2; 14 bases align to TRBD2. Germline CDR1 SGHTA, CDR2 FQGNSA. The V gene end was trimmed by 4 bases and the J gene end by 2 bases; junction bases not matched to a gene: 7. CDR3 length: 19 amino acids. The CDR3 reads CASSWRGTSGSAGANVLTF. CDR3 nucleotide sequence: TGTGCCAGCAGCTGGCGCGGGACTAGCGGGAGTGCTGGGGCCAACGTCCTGACTTTC.

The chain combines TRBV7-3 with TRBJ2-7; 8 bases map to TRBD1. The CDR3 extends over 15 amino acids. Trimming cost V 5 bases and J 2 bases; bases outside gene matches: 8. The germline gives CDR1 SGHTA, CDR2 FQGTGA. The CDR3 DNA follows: TGTGCCAGCAGCGCCGGACAGGGACGGGCCTACGAGCAGTACTTC. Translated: CASSAGQGRAYEQYF.

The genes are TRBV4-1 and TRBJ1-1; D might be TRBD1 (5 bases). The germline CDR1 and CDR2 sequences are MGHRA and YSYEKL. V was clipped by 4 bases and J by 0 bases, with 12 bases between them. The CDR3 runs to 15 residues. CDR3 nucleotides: TGCGCCAGCAGCCCTAAAGGGGCCATGAACACTGAAGCTTTCTTT. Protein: CASSPKGAMNTEAFF.